What follows are 16 T cell receptor beta chains derived from one specimen sequenced in a study of T-cell memory formation after mild COVID-19. TCRdb reprocessed the 5' RACE reads with MiXCR, giving one entry per CDR3 protein. The sample yields 250,000 to 300,000 distinct CDR3 sequences, 15% to 20% seen once. The specimen sequenced was PBMCs or a T cell subset sorted from them (not recorded which). The receptor set was obtained from a man aged 18 to 30 who had mild COVID-19 (a few samples of this study predate the infection). Cell type and time point are not known.

The chain uses TRBV4-2 and TRBJ2-2, with D perhaps being TRBD1 or TRBD2 (5 bases each). Deletions cut 3 bases from V and 6 bases from J, with 17 bases between. This CDR3 spans 16 amino acids. The germline gives CDR1 LGHNA, CDR2 YNFKEQ. CDR3 coding DNA: TGTGCCAGCAGCCAGCTGGGGACGGGCCGATCCGGGGAGCTGTTTTTT. It is translated as CASSQLGTGRSGELFF.

This clonotype has just a few counts. The chain has TRBV7-2 and TRBJ1-2; D is undetermined. The CDR3 is made up of 14 amino acids. V lost 4 bases to trimming and J lost 0 bases, with 9 bases between them. Germline assignment: CDR1 SGHTA and CDR2 FQGNSA. This CDR3 is CASSSANANYGYTF. For the CDR3, the DNA is TGTGCCAGCAGCTCCGCCAATGCTAACTATGGCTACACCTTC.

The chain links TRBV6-2 or TRBV6-3 to TRBJ1-5; TRBD1 might be the D (5 bases). CDR1 is MNHEY, CDR2 SVGEGT, per germline. The V and J ends lost 0 bases and 6 bases respectively, with 12 bases between them. The CDR3 covers 15 residues. The CDR3 sequence is CASSYSKRGGQPQHF. In DNA, the CDR3 is TGTGCCAGCAGTTACTCGAAGAGGGGTGGTCAGCCCCAGCATTTT.

The chain links TRBV7-6 to TRBJ2-7; D not resolved. The CDR3 contains 12 residues. Germline V CDR1 and CDR2: SGHVS, FNYEAQ. The ends were cut back, 4 bases at V and 6 bases at J, with 10 bases in the middle. This CDR3 reads CASSSRSGEQYF. For the CDR3, the DNA is TGTGCCAGCAGCTCCCGTTCGGGCGAGCAGTACTTC.

This clonotype appeared a few times. J is TRBJ1-4 and V is TRBV29-1, with D perhaps matching TRBD1 (5 bases). CDR1 SQVTM and CDR2 ANQGSEA come from the germline V gene. The CDR3 is 13 residues long. V was trimmed by 0 bases and J by 11 bases, leaving 13 bases between them. The CDR3 loop reads CSVEDGGGPKLFF. Here the CDR3 DNA reads TGCAGCGTTGAAGATGGGGGAGGTCCCAAACTGTTTTTT.

This clonotype has more than one count but fewer than ten. V gene TRBV9 combines with J gene TRBJ1-1; D unclear. CDR1 and CDR2 (germline): SGDLS, YYNGEE. CDR3 length: 15 residues. Trimming left V 5 bases short and J 1 base short, with 15 bases between. CDR3 region: CASSREVGSNTEAFF. The DNA for the CDR3 is TGTGCCAGCAGTCGGGAAGTCGGCTCGAACACTGAAGCTTTCTTT.

This chain joins TRBV9 and TRBJ1-1; possibly TRBD1 for D (6 bases). Trimming cost V 0 bases and J 5 bases, with 14 bases left between them. There are 15 residues in the CDR3. The germline CDR1 and CDR2 sequences are SGDLS and YYNGEE. CDR3 amino acids: CASSVDGGRGTEAFF. The CDR3 region has the DNA TGTGCCAGCAGCGTAGATGGAGGCAGGGGAACTGAAGCTTTCTTT.

This clonotype was detected only a few times. The chain joins TRBV6-2 or TRBV6-3 to TRBJ2-7, with 9 bases matching TRBD1. Germline assignment: CDR1 MNHEY and CDR2 SVGEGT. V was pared by 10 bases and J by 7 bases, with 5 bases of the junction left unmatched. This CDR3 comprises 11 residues. CDR3 protein: CATKTGGEQYV. The CDR3 region has the DNA TGTGCCACTAAGACAGGGGGTGAGCAGTACGTC.

This clonotype was observed a handful of times. V usage is TRBV12-3 or TRBV12-4 and J usage is TRBJ2-2; TRBD2 matches at 12 bases. The CDR3 extends over 17 amino acids. Trimming took 6 bases from V and 4 from J; bases not matched to a gene: 9. CDR3 coding DNA: TGTGCCAGCAGCCCTTCGACTAGCGGGGGACGCACCGGGGAGCTGTTTTTT. It yields the protein CASSPSTSGGRTGELFF.

The rearrangement links TRBV15 to TRBJ1-1; maybe TRBD1 (5 bases). CDR1 LNHNV and CDR2 YYDKDF come from the germline V gene (reference sequence). The CDR3 covers 13 residues. V lost 4 bases to trimming and J lost 5 bases, with 11 bases between them. CDR3 loop: CATSTPGITEAFF. The CDR3 nucleotides read TGTGCCACCAGCACCCCAGGGATAACTGAAGCTTTCTTT.

This clonotype was observed a handful of times. The chain links TRBV7-2 to TRBJ1-5; TRBD1 is a possible D gene (5 bases). The germline gives CDR1 SGHTA, CDR2 FQGNSA. The CDR3 is 14 residues long. Trimming pared 3 bases from V and 4 bases from J, leaving 10 bases between. CDR3 DNA: TGTGCCAGCAGCTTCGGGACTCAAAATCAGCCCCAGCATTTT. Its protein is CASSFGTQNQPQHF.

The sample holds a few counts of this clonotype. The CDR3 DNA is TGCAGCGTTGACAGGCCTGCCGTCGATACGCAGTATTTT. This gives the protein CSVDRPAVDTQYF. V gene TRBV29-1 combines with J gene TRBJ2-3, with D uncertain. V lost 3 bases and J 6 bases, leaving 13 bases between the germline ends. CDR1 and CDR2 from the germline V gene are SQVTM and ANQGSEA. The CDR3 totals 13 residues.

The rearrangement links TRBV5-4 to TRBJ1-1; 7 bases match TRBD1. The V gene end was trimmed by 1 base and the J gene end by 1 base; junction bases not matched to a gene: 7. The CDR3 covers 16 residues. Germline CDR1 and CDR2: SGHNT and YYREEE (reference sequence). CDR3: CASSLSRGRSNTEAFF. The CDR3 coding sequence is TGTGCCAGCAGCTTGTCGAGGGGGCGGTCGAACACTGAAGCTTTCTTT.

This clonotype was counted between two and nine times. The chain links TRBV6-1 to TRBJ1-6; a possible D gene is TRBD1 (5 bases). The CDR3 is 14 amino acids. The V gene lost 0 bases and the J gene lost 7 bases, with 7 bases spanning the gap. Germline assignment: CDR1 MNHNS and CDR2 SASEGT. Written as DNA, the CDR3 is TGTGCCAGCAGTGAAGCTTGGGGCAATTCACCCCTCCACTTT. Protein: CASSEAWGNSPLHF.

The chain recombines TRBV20-1 with TRBJ2-3; 13 bases match TRBD2. With 0 bases clipped from V and 8 bases from J, the junction kept 11 bases outside the gene matches. The germline gives CDR1 DFQATT, CDR2 SNEGSKA (reference sequence). The CDR3 is 17 residues long. Here the CDR3 reads CSARESGTSGARRTQYF. For the CDR3, the DNA is TGCAGTGCTAGAGAATCCGGGACTAGCGGGGCCCGGCGTACGCAGTATTTT.

This clonotype was observed a few times. The rearrangement joins TRBV4-2 to TRBJ1-2; possibly TRBD1 for D (6 bases). This CDR3 is built from 15 residues. V was pared by 4 bases and J by 4 bases, with 16 bases between. In germline, CDR1 is LGHNA, CDR2 YNFKEQ. CDR3 DNA: TGTGCCAGCAGCCCAAGTGGGGGCACCGGCTATGGCTACACCTTC. Protein product: CASSPSGGTGYGYTF.